This is a list of T cell receptor beta chains from one sample in a study of circulating CD8 cells and anti-PD-1 response in melanoma. MiXCR, run by TCRdb on the reads, gives a single entry per CDR3 protein. The sample includes 2,000 to 3,000 distinct CDR3 sequences, 6% to 7% of them seen just once. This specimen consisted of CD8+ T cells from PBMCs, obtained at baseline or after one month of anti-PD-1 therapy (not recorded which). These receptors came from a human donor with melanoma. Both conserved end residues are part of each CDR3. The D gene is left open where the match is weak. Clone size is shown for a subset of rows, as once, few, many or a class of expanded clone.

v_gene	d_gene	abundance	j_gene	CDR3nt	CDR3aa
TRBV27	.	medium-sized	TRBJ2-7	TGTGCCAGCAGTTTAATGCCTTCGGATGGCGAGCAGTACTTC	CASSLMPSDGEQYF
TRBV7-3	TRBD1	medium-sized	TRBJ1-6	TGTGCCAGCAGCTTAGGGGGATACCGGGACAGGGGTAATTCACCCCTCCACTTT	CASSLGGYRDRGNSPLHF
TRBV29-1	.	medium-sized	TRBJ2-1	TGCAGCGTTGACGCGGGGATCAATGAGCAGTTCTTC	CSVDAGINEQFF
TRBV28	.	medium-sized	TRBJ2-1	TGTGCCAGCAGCCCATACAAAAATGAGCAGTTCTTC	CASSPYKNEQFF
TRBV2	.	medium-sized	TRBJ2-1	TGTGCCAGCAGTGAAGCCGTCAATGAGCAGTTCTTC	CASSEAVNEQFF
TRBV21-1	.	large	TRBJ2-5	TGTGCCAGCAGCAAAAAATTGAAGGGGTCAAAAGAGACCCAGTACTTC	CASSKKLKGSKETQYF
TRBV29-1	.	medium-sized	TRBJ2-3	TGCAGCGTCGCCCGACCGGACCGCGCTCGGGGCACAGATACGCAGTATTTT	CSVARPDRARGTDTQYF
TRBV28	.	medium-sized	TRBJ1-1	TGTGCCAGCCGACCCACCGGGGGCACTGAAGCTTTCTTT	CASRPTGGTEAFF
TRBV7-2	TRBD1	medium-sized	TRBJ1-6	TGTGCCAGCAGAACTATGGGACAGGCGAATTCACCCCTCCACTTT	CASRTMGQANSPLHF
TRBV19	.	few	TRBJ2-1	TGTGCCAGTAGTCCGACCTCGAGCTCCTACAATGAGCAGTTCTTC	CASSPTSSSYNEQFF
TRBV29-1	TRBD1	few	TRBJ1-1	TGCAGCGTGAAGGGTCGGACAGGGAAGGGAAACACTGAAGCTTTCTTT	CSVKGRTGKGNTEAFF
TRBV2	.	.	TRBJ2-3	TGTGCCAGCAGTGTCATAAGTCGGGGCAGCACAGATACGCAGTATTTT	CASSVISRGSTDTQYF
TRBV27	TRBD1	medium-sized	TRBJ1-1	TGTGCCAGCGGCCCAGGGGGCCTTGATTACTCTGAAGCTTTCTTT	CASGPGGLDYSEAFF
TRBV7-2	TRBD2	medium-sized	TRBJ2-1	TGTGCCAGCAGCTTAAGCGGGGGGGCTTCCTACAATGAGCAGTTCTTC	CASSLSGGASYNEQFF
TRBV19	TRBD1	.	TRBJ1-1	TGTGTCAGTACGACAGGGGTTGTTTTCACTGAAGCTTTCTTT	CVSTTGVVFTEAFF
TRBV28	TRBD1	medium-sized	TRBJ1-1	TGTGCCTGCAGCCCGAATCCGGGACAGGGTTTAGGGGCTTTCTTT	CACSPNPGQGLGAFF
TRBV27	TRBD2	medium-sized	TRBJ2-7	TGTGCCAGCAGTTTAATAGCGGGGAGCTCCTACGAGCAGTACTTC	CASSLIAGSSYEQYF
TRBV5-4	.	medium-sized	TRBJ2-7	TGTGCCAGCAGCTTGGGGTTTAGGCAGAGGGTGGACGAGCAGTACTTC	CASSLGFRQRVDEQYF
TRBV12-3/TRBV12-4	.	.	TRBJ2-5	TGTGCCAGCATCTTCGGGGGTGGTGAGACCCAGTACTTC	CASIFGGGETQYF
TRBV19	.	.	TRBJ1-2	TGTGCCAGTAGTGGTGTCCGGGGTGGATTTGGCTATGGCTACACCTTC	CASSGVRGGFGYGYTF
TRBV14	.	large	TRBJ1-2	TGTGCCAGCAGCCATGGCAGCGAGCCTTATGGCTACACCTTC	CASSHGSEPYGYTF
TRBV19	.	few	TRBJ2-3	TGTGCCTCCGCCCGGATTACAGGAGATACGCAGTATTTT	CASARITGDTQYF
TRBV19	.	medium-sized	TRBJ2-1	TGTGCCAGTAGCCCGGAAAGGAGTTTTACTGAATACAATGAGCAGTTCTTC	CASSPERSFTEYNEQFF
TRBV20-1	TRBD1	medium-sized	TRBJ2-7	TGCAGTGCTAGGGACAGGGGCTACGAGCAGTACTTC	CSARDRGYEQYF
TRBV9	.	medium-sized	TRBJ2-2	TGTGCCAGCCAGGATGGGGCGACGAACACCGGGGAGCTGTTTTTT	CASQDGATNTGELFF
TRBV19	TRBD1	medium-sized	TRBJ1-1	TGTGCCAGTAGTGCCGGGACAGGAGGATTGTACACTGAAGCTTTCTTT	CASSAGTGGLYTEAFF
TRBV28	.	medium-sized	TRBJ1-5	TGTGCCAGCAGTTTCCTCGATAGCAATCAGCCCCAGCATTTT	CASSFLDSNQPQHF
TRBV5-4	TRBD2	medium-sized	TRBJ2-5	TGTGCCAGCAGCTCGGGACTAGCGGGGGCAGAGACCCAGTACTTC	CASSSGLAGAETQYF
TRBV20-1	.	.	TRBJ2-2	TGCAGTGCTAGAGATCCCCAGGGGCCTTACACCGGGGAGCTGTTTTTT	CSARDPQGPYTGELFF
TRBV19	.	.	TRBJ2-2	TGTGCCAGTAGTACAAGGGGCGCTTCCGGGGAGCTGTTTTTT	CASSTRGASGELFF
TRBV11-2	TRBD1	medium-sized	TRBJ1-1	TGTGCCAGCAGCCCGCCGGGGACAGAGAACACTGAAGCTTTCTTT	CASSPPGTENTEAFF
TRBV30	.	.	TRBJ1-1	TGTGCCTGGAGTGACGCTGAAGCTTTCTTT	CAWSDAEAFF
TRBV9	.	few	TRBJ1-3	TGTGCCAGCAGCGGGGGGCTATCTGGAAACACCATATATTTT	CASSGGLSGNTIYF
TRBV27	.	medium-sized	TRBJ1-2	TGTGCCAGCAGTTTAGATGCAGAGCAGTTCTATGGCTACACCTTC	CASSLDAEQFYGYTF
TRBV5-6	.	few	TRBJ1-1	TGTGCCAGCAGCCTGAACACTGAAGCTTTCTTT	CASSLNTEAFF
TRBV27	.	medium-sized	TRBJ2-7	TGTGCCAGCAGTCCCCAGGGGATCGCCTACGAGCAGTACTTC	CASSPQGIAYEQYF
TRBV19	.	.	TRBJ2-1	TGTGCCAGTAGGTTCGGATTCTACAATGAGCAGTTCTTC	CASRFGFYNEQFF
TRBV20-1	TRBD1	.	TRBJ2-7	TGCAGTGCTAGAGGCCGGGACAGCGGCTACGAGCAGTACTTC	CSARGRDSGYEQYF
TRBV28	.	medium-sized	TRBJ2-7	TGTGCCAGCAGTTTACTGGGGGACCACGAGCAGTACTTC	CASSLLGDHEQYF
TRBV28	.	medium-sized	TRBJ2-7	TGTGCCAGCGCCCTGAGGCAGGGCGAAACCTACGAGCAGTACTTC	CASALRQGETYEQYF
TRBV28	.	medium-sized	TRBJ2-3	TGTGCCAGCAGTTTTATAAGGGGAACAGATACGCAGTATTTT	CASSFIRGTDTQYF
TRBV19	.	.	TRBJ1-1	TGTGCCAGTAGTATAGGTCCCGGTGGGGACACTGAAGCTTTCTTT	CASSIGPGGDTEAFF
TRBV2	.	medium-sized	TRBJ2-7	TGTGCCAGCAATTATTACGAGCAGTACTTC	CASNYYEQYF
TRBV20-1	TRBD1	medium-sized	TRBJ2-7	TGCAGTGCTAGGGGCGAGGGACAGGGGTACTACTACGAGCAGTACTTC	CSARGEGQGYYYEQYF
TRBV25-1	.	medium-sized	TRBJ1-1	TGTGCCAGCAGCCTCCCGGGACGGATGAACACTGAAGCTTTCTTT	CASSLPGRMNTEAFF
TRBV12-3/TRBV12-4	.	medium-sized	TRBJ2-3	TGTGCCAGCAGCCGCCGCCGGACAGATACGCAGTATTTT	CASSRRRTDTQYF